This TCR beta chain emerged from a study of blood T cell repertoires in COVID-19. About the research overall: The United States, Italy and Spain supplied acute and convalescent COVID-19 samples. The cDNA or gDNA used as material had been derived from T cells, B-cell-depleted T cells, or PBMCs.

Participant ages covered about 18 to 90 years across about two dozen US areas. As handled by the study authors: Scientists estimated how many nucleated cells there were by amplifying reference gene primers. TCRdb's table, derived via immunoSEQ multiplex PCR, lists solely in-frame clones and lacks some. The D gene and trimming were derived from the DNA, and the V and J assignments and clone size from that table. The data show roughly 380,000 clones, about 90% seen once. The germline V gene encodes CDR1 SQVTM and CDR2 ANQGSEA. The length of the CDR3 is 15 residues. V shed 6 bases, J shed 5 bases, and the junction held 10 bases outside the gene matches.

The V call is TRBV29-1, the J call TRBJ1-2; 12 bases are shared with TRBD1. Sequencing input: PBMCs or T cells enriched from blood (not recorded which). The TCR was taken from a man between 25 and 39 years old who had recovered from COVID-19. CDR3 sequence: CSVGGTGGHNYGYTF. The DNA for the CDR3 is TGCAGCGTAGGAGGGACAGGGGGCCATAATTATGGCTACACCTTC.